Listed here is a single T cell receptor beta chain. The protocol was immunoSEQ multiplex PCR, while the TCRdb copy is restricted to in-frame clones and leaves out a portion. The table has roughly 50,000 clones, around 78% seen once; the top ten hold approximately 15%. This specimen belongs to a study of blood T cell repertoires in COVID-19. Trimming removed 4 bases at V and 1 base at J, with 18 bases between. Germline V lookup: CDR1 SGHKS, CDR2 YYEKEE (reference sequence). CDR3 size: 17 residues. Sequencing was performed on peripheral blood. This rearrangement joins TRBV5-5 to TRBJ1-5; maybe TRBD1 (5 bases). The source is a human donor with active or convalescent COVID-19. The donor label of this sample is uncertain. DNA of the CDR3: TGTGCCAGCAGCCTTCGAAGGGGTCTGTTGAGCAATCAGCCCCAGCATTTT. As protein: CASSLRRGLLSNQPQHF.